Listed below are T cell receptor beta chains from one sample, sequenced in a study of response to subunit inactivated influenza vaccine. TCRdb called the RT-PCR reads again in MiXCR, with one record for every CDR3 protein. Of about 540,000 distinct CDR3 sequences in the sample, around 21% were seen once. Separately, the same data were catalogued under a study of T cells expressing NK-cell markers.

The sequences come from CD4+ T cells sorted from PBMCs, collected about 12 days after vaccination. The receptors were sampled from a man between 50 and 59 years old who received an inactivated influenza vaccine. Both conserved end residues are trimmed from each CDR3. Each record gives: clone size, J gene, V gene, CDR3 protein. A row's size may be missing; if present it is once, few, many or a size class.

-,TRBJ2-1,TRBV19,ASSMGQQGNEQF
few,TRBJ1-5,TRBV16,ASSQQNNQPQH
few,TRBJ2-4,TRBV29-1,SVGRDRVKNIQY
-,TRBJ1-2,TRBV7-2,ASSLTTANYGYT
-,TRBJ2-1,TRBV6-2/TRBV6-3,ASSRGPGPRGLYNEQF
-,-,TRBV7-9,ASSFYAGGDARNEQY
many,TRBJ2-1,TRBV28,ASSFRFGYQQF
many,TRBJ1-4,TRBV4-1,ASSQGIGGAVEKLF
-,TRBJ1-1,TRBV5-5,ASSLEGQLNTEAF
few,TRBJ2-6,TRBV5-5,ASSLLGSGANVLT
-,TRBJ2-7,TRBV5-4,ASSLIGTEQY
-,TRBJ1-3,TRBV5-1,ASSSGRAGNTIY
few,TRBJ2-7,TRBV29-1,SVEGSGRGYEQY
-,TRBJ2-6,TRBV7-2,ASSLSVSGANVLT
-,TRBJ1-2,TRBV6-6,ASSFDSRRGYT
few,TRBJ2-7,TRBV5-4,ASSLEGQGPYEQY
-,TRBJ2-7,TRBV29-1,SVETVTSGSPYEQY
-,TRBJ2-5,TRBV29-1,SARQGAWETQY
-,TRBJ2-7,TRBV20-1,SAKRDRWGNEQY
-,TRBJ2-1,TRBV20-1,SAQPGQRNYNEQF
-,TRBJ2-7,TRBV7-2,ASRAGGVNEQY
few,TRBJ1-2,TRBV5-5,ASSSGGFWDGYT
-,TRBJ1-6,TRBV12-3/TRBV12-4,ASRGSQGFSSPLH
few,TRBJ1-1,TRBV29-1,SSHTGGNTEAF
-,TRBJ2-7,TRBV5-6,ASSLLRAGGYEQY
-,TRBJ2-5,TRBV11-2,ASSFGTSGRETQY
many,TRBJ2-5,TRBV12-3/TRBV12-4,ASSLGPAGETQY
-,TRBJ2-1,TRBV6-2/TRBV6-3,ASSYFQGAYNEQF